This TCR beta chain is from a study of cytomegalovirus exposure and HLA in healthy donors. Study observations and caveats: Reports indicate that TCR beta sequences accurately predicted the HLA-A and HLA-B alleles of most subjects.

V shed 2 bases, J shed 5 bases, and the junction held 2 bases outside the gene matches. Germline V gene lookup returns CDR1 SGHDT and CDR2 YYEEEE. The CDR3 consists of 14 residues. Each donor was healthy, and each was a bone marrow donor. Worth noting for this clone: Its antigen is undetermined.

Use of 60 Vbeta and 13 Jbeta primers characterized the PCR. TCRdb keeps only in-frame clones here, not all; method: immunoSEQ multiplex PCR. The table lists some 120,000 clones, 80% of them singletons. The sample taken for sequencing was PBMCs. This TCR was sampled from a man younger than 40 in good health and CMV-seronegative. The chain couples TRBV5-6 to TRBJ1-4, with 8 bases matching TRBD1. The CDR3 bases are TGTGCCAGCAGCTTCCGGGACAGGAATGAAAAACTGTTTTTT. This encodes CASSFRDRNEKLFF. Variable domain in full (rest from reference TRBV5-6 and TRBJ1-4): DAGVTQSPTHLIKTRGQQVTLRCSPKSGHDTVSWYQQALGQGPQFIFQYYEEEERQRGNFPDRFSGHQFPNYSSELNVNALLLGDSALYLCASSFRDRNEKLFFGSGTQLSVL.